Listed below are T cell receptor beta chains from one sample, sequenced in a study of radiation and T cells in renal cell carcinoma. TCRdb's copy holds only in-frame clones and misses some; the assay was immunoSEQ multiplex PCR. Of under 200,000 clones in the sample, 88% are singletons; the top ten hold about 10%. Material: blood, obtained from a patient whose treatment included radiotherapy and nephrectomy. These receptors all come from a woman aged 45-59 years with renal cell carcinoma. Both conserved end residues are part of each CDR3. Each record gives: D gene, J gene, V gene, CDR3 length, CDR3 protein. D genes are given only for firm matches.

D gene: -
J gene: TRBJ1-2
V gene: TRBV6-1
CDR3 length: 12
CDR3 protein: CASSRTVYGYTF

D gene: -
J gene: TRBJ2-3
V gene: TRBV4-3
CDR3 length: 13
CDR3 protein: CASSQMPSDTQYF

D gene: TRBD1
J gene: TRBJ2-3
V gene: TRBV19
CDR3 length: 16
CDR3 protein: CASTYRRDRSTDTQYF

D gene: -
J gene: TRBJ2-3
V gene: TRBV6-1
CDR3 length: 16
CDR3 protein: CASSVTGTEDTDTQYF

D gene: -
J gene: TRBJ1-1
V gene: TRBV19
CDR3 length: 16
CDR3 protein: CASTVQVGAVNTEAFF

D gene: -
J gene: TRBJ1-3
V gene: TRBV19
CDR3 length: 13
CDR3 protein: CASSISPLNTIYF

D gene: -
J gene: TRBJ2-1
V gene: TRBV6-5
CDR3 length: 14
CDR3 protein: CASSSLGQGGEQFF

D gene: TRBD1
J gene: TRBJ1-2
V gene: TRBV6-6
CDR3 length: 13
CDR3 protein: CASTQATGNGYTF

D gene: -
J gene: TRBJ2-2
V gene: TRBV5-1
CDR3 length: 14
CDR3 protein: CASRINGGIGELFF

D gene: -
J gene: TRBJ1-5
V gene: TRBV2
CDR3 length: 14
CDR3 protein: CASSEMGAAQPQHF

D gene: TRBD1
J gene: TRBJ1-6
V gene: TRBV7-3
CDR3 length: 14
CDR3 protein: CASSLQGYNSPLHF

D gene: -
J gene: TRBJ2-7
V gene: TRBV9
CDR3 length: 13
CDR3 protein: CASSVFSGAEQYF

D gene: TRBD1
J gene: TRBJ2-7
V gene: TRBV7-9
CDR3 length: 13
CDR3 protein: CASSIAGGGEQYF

D gene: -
J gene: TRBJ1-2
V gene: TRBV7-2
CDR3 length: 15
CDR3 protein: CASSPVMDRNYGYTF

D gene: -
J gene: TRBJ2-1
V gene: TRBV10-3
CDR3 length: 13
CDR3 protein: CAIREDGNNEQFF

D gene: -
J gene: TRBJ2-5
V gene: TRBV6-6
CDR3 length: 13
CDR3 protein: CASSPRYQETQYF

D gene: -
J gene: TRBJ2-7
V gene: TRBV19
CDR3 length: 12
CDR3 protein: CASSPGPYEQYF

D gene: TRBD1
J gene: TRBJ1-1
V gene: TRBV5-1
CDR3 length: 14
CDR3 protein: CASSSGTGFPEAFF

D gene: -
J gene: TRBJ2-5
V gene: TRBV6-1
CDR3 length: 13
CDR3 protein: CASSDLLGETQYF

D gene: TRBD2
J gene: TRBJ2-3
V gene: TRBV6-1
CDR3 length: 15
CDR3 protein: CASSTLGGARDTQYF

D gene: -
J gene: TRBJ1-5
V gene: TRBV7-2
CDR3 length: 12
CDR3 protein: CASSANGQPQHF

D gene: -
J gene: TRBJ1-2
V gene: TRBV7-2
CDR3 length: 15
CDR3 protein: CASSLASLTGSGYTF

D gene: -
J gene: TRBJ1-1
V gene: TRBV6-5
CDR3 length: 14
CDR3 protein: CASSYRGADTEAFF

D gene: -
J gene: TRBJ2-7
V gene: TRBV4-2
CDR3 length: 17
CDR3 protein: CASSQETARTSRGEQYF

D gene: -
J gene: TRBJ2-3
V gene: TRBV7-2
CDR3 length: 15
CDR3 protein: CASSLPGDRTDTQYF

D gene: -
J gene: TRBJ1-5
V gene: TRBV29-1
CDR3 length: 13
CDR3 protein: CSVASASNQPQHF

D gene: TRBD1
J gene: TRBJ1-3
V gene: TRBV9
CDR3 length: 14
CDR3 protein: CASSADRVGNTIYF

D gene: TRBD2
J gene: TRBJ2-1
V gene: TRBV4-1
CDR3 length: 15
CDR3 protein: CASSQGKRGVNEQFF

D gene: TRBD2
J gene: TRBJ2-1
V gene: TRBV6-1
CDR3 length: 15
CDR3 protein: CASSVVSGFNNEQFF

D gene: -
J gene: TRBJ2-1
V gene: TRBV11-3
CDR3 length: 14
CDR3 protein: CASSLGQGVDEQFF

D gene: -
J gene: TRBJ2-3
V gene: TRBV15
CDR3 length: 13
CDR3 protein: CATLQANTDTQYF

D gene: -
J gene: TRBJ2-7
V gene: TRBV6-6
CDR3 length: 12
CDR3 protein: CASSDLGYEQYF

D gene: TRBD1
J gene: TRBJ1-3
V gene: TRBV19
CDR3 length: 15
CDR3 protein: CASSSGTGDGNTIYF

D gene: TRBD1
J gene: TRBJ1-2
V gene: TRBV2
CDR3 length: 15
CDR3 protein: CASSEARGQGGGYTF

D gene: TRBD2
J gene: TRBJ2-1
V gene: TRBV11-3
CDR3 length: 15
CDR3 protein: CASSPPGLAYNEQFF

D gene: -
J gene: TRBJ1-3
V gene: TRBV5-6
CDR3 length: 15
CDR3 protein: CASSYDRYSGNTIYF

D gene: -
J gene: TRBJ2-2
V gene: TRBV7-8
CDR3 length: 16
CDR3 protein: CASSLAPSRGTGELFF

D gene: -
J gene: TRBJ1-4
V gene: TRBV30
CDR3 length: 12
CDR3 protein: CAWSFSRGKLFF

D gene: -
J gene: TRBJ2-3
V gene: TRBV5-1
CDR3 length: 14
CDR3 protein: CASSFELAPDTQYF

D gene: TRBD1
J gene: TRBJ1-4
V gene: TRBV30
CDR3 length: 18
CDR3 protein: CAWSASRGGHATNEKLFF

D gene: -
J gene: TRBJ2-1
V gene: TRBV7-6
CDR3 length: 17
CDR3 protein: CASSLGPGGQGYNEQFF

D gene: -
J gene: TRBJ2-7
V gene: TRBV7-2
CDR3 length: 11
CDR3 protein: CASSSAYEQYF

D gene: -
J gene: TRBJ2-5
V gene: TRBV19
CDR3 length: 13
CDR3 protein: CASTGQGGQTQYF

D gene: TRBD2
J gene: TRBJ2-3
V gene: TRBV27
CDR3 length: 14
CDR3 protein: CASRSGGATDTQYF

D gene: -
J gene: TRBJ1-4
V gene: TRBV6-1
CDR3 length: 14
CDR3 protein: CASRLDPSNEKLFF

D gene: TRBD1
J gene: TRBJ1-4
V gene: TRBV18
CDR3 length: 16
CDR3 protein: CASSAGTARSNEKLFF

D gene: -
J gene: TRBJ1-1
V gene: TRBV9
CDR3 length: 15
CDR3 protein: CASSDERGGGTEAFF

D gene: TRBD1
J gene: TRBJ1-2
V gene: TRBV30
CDR3 length: 13
CDR3 protein: CAWSVGQGNGYTF

D gene: TRBD2
J gene: TRBJ2-2
V gene: TRBV5-1
CDR3 length: 16
CDR3 protein: CASSPGGDPNTGELFF

D gene: TRBD1
J gene: TRBJ1-1
V gene: TRBV18
CDR3 length: 16
CDR3 protein: CASSPTGTGLNTEAFF

D gene: -
J gene: TRBJ1-1
V gene: TRBV29-1
CDR3 length: 12
CDR3 protein: CSVVSVNTEAFF

D gene: -
J gene: TRBJ1-1
V gene: TRBV20-1
CDR3 length: 11
CDR3 protein: CSVRGGTEAFF

D gene: -
J gene: TRBJ1-5
V gene: TRBV11-2
CDR3 length: 15
CDR3 protein: CASSAGQGLNQPQHF